These 28 T cell receptor beta chains originate from one sample sequenced in a study of cytomegalovirus exposure and HLA in healthy donors (dated by TCRdb to 2016 to 2017). Library construction relied on the immunoSEQ multiplex PCR assay. For the multiplex PCR, a mixture combining 60 forward primers for TCR Vbeta segments and 13 reverse primers for TCR Jbeta segments was used. TCRdb carries this immuneACCESS record with in-frame sequences only. Its versions omit some clonotypes, under half of them owing to an unresolved V gene in the studies checked, with the rest unexplained. The sample table holds approximately 110,000 clones, of which about 76% were seen once. Clones ranked in the top ten supply less than 2.5% of the sample. Sequenced material: PBMCs. The receptors were gathered from a woman aged 25-40 years in good health and CMV-seronegative.

The chain employs TRBV5-6 and TRBJ1-1; a weak D match, TRBD1 (6 bases). Germline V gives CDR1 SGHDT, CDR2 YYEEEE. There are 14 residues in the CDR3. Deletions cut 5 bases from V and 0 bases from J, with 11 bases between. CDR3 in amino acids: CASRIQGLNTEAFF. The CDR3 bases are TGTGCCAGCAGAATACAGGGTCTGAACACTGAAGCTTTCTTT.

The chain is built from TRBV7-2 and TRBJ2-5; 9 nucleotides agree with TRBD2. This CDR3 region has 15 residues. Germline V gene data show CDR1 as SGHTA and CDR2 as FQGNSA. V lost 1 base to trimming and J lost 4 bases; unmatched junction nucleotides: 4. DNA for the CDR3: TGTGCCAGCAGCTTAGTTAGCGGGAGTGGAGAGACCCAGTACTTC. It specifies CASSLVSGSGETQYF. Using reference TRBV7-2 and TRBJ2-5 for the parts outside the CDR3, the full variable domain is GAGVSQSPSNKVTEKGKDVELRCDPISGHTALYWYRQSLGQGLEFLIYFQGNSAPDKSGLPSDRFSAERTGGSVSTLTIQRTQQEDSAVYLCASSLVSGSGETQYFGPGTRLLVL.

V and J are TRBV11-2 and TRBJ1-1; a weak D match, TRBD1 (6 bases). The V gene's germline CDR1 is SGHAT and CDR2 FQNNGV. The CDR3 has 15 amino acids. V was cut by 6 bases and J by 6 bases, with 20 bases left in between. The CDR3, as DNA: TGTGCCAGCAGGCTCCCGGGGGGGGGCAAGGCTGAAGCTTTCTTT. It specifies CASRLPGGGKAEAFF.

The chain has TRBV19 and TRBJ2-7; D gene unclear. The CDR3 runs 14 residues. Trimming removed 3 bases at V and 0 bases at J, with 9 bases between. Germline V gives CDR1 LNHDA, CDR2 SQIVND (reference sequence). CDR3 in amino acids: CASSIQVSSYEQYF. As DNA, the CDR3 is TGTGCCAGTAGTATTCAGGTGAGCTCCTACGAGCAGTACTTC.

The gene calls are TRBV7-9 and TRBJ2-7; 7 bases agree with TRBD1. With V trimmed by 5 bases and J by 3 bases, 4 bases remained unmatched. Germline CDR1 SEHNR, CDR2 FQNEAQ (reference sequence). The CDR3 extends over 13 amino acids. For the CDR3, the DNA is TGTGCCAGCAGCCGGGGACAGTACTACGAGCAGTACTTC. Translated: CASSRGQYYEQYF.

The chain uses TRBV11-2 and TRBJ1-1; 7 positions match TRBD1. With V trimmed by 1 base and J by 6 bases, 8 bases remained unmatched. The CDR3 extends over 15 amino acids. Germline V CDR1 and CDR2: SGHAT, FQNNGV. The CDR3 DNA is TGTGCCAGCAGCTTAGTAGACAGGGATGCGGCTGAAGCTTTCTTT. Protein sequence: CASSLVDRDAAEAFF.

The rearrangement links TRBV7-8 to TRBJ1-5; TRBD1 matches at 10 bases. This CDR3 has 17 residues. J lost 4 bases, V lost 0 bases, and 6 bases had no gene match. Per germline, CDR1 SGHVS and CDR2 FQNEAQ. CDR3 amino acids: CASSLAPGQGRNQPQHF. CDR3 in DNA: TGTGCCAGCAGCTTAGCGCCGGGACAGGGGCGAAATCAGCCCCAGCATTTT. Variable domain in full (rest from reference TRBV7-8 and TRBJ1-5): GAGVSQSPRYKVAKRGQDVALRCDPISGHVSLFWYQQALGQGPEFLTYFQNEAQLDKSGLPSDRFFAERPEGSVSTLKIQRTQQEDSAVYLCASSLAPGQGRNQPQHFGDGTRLSIL.

The chain recombines TRBV11-2 with TRBJ2-7; 7 bases are shared with TRBD2. With V trimmed by 5 bases and J by 1 base, 11 bases remained unmatched. This CDR3 has 16 amino acids. CDR1 SGHAT and CDR2 FQNNGV come from the germline V gene. This CDR3 is CASSDPGLVGSYEQYF. The CDR3 DNA follows: TGTGCCAGCAGCGATCCCGGACTAGTGGGGTCCTACGAGCAGTACTTC.

This clone was seen only once. The chain carries TRBV19 and TRBJ1-5, with D tentatively TRBD1 (5 bases). Per the germline V gene, CDR1 is LNHDA and CDR2 is SQIVND (reference sequence). The CDR3 runs to 13 residues. Between the trimmed V and J ends, which lost 3 bases and 6 bases, there was a span of 9 bases. The CDR3, as DNA: TGTGCCAGTAGTATCGGGGGGGGTCAGCCCCAGCATTTT. It is translated as CASSIGGGQPQHF.

This chain connects TRBV10-3 to TRBJ2-4; 8 nucleotides agree with TRBD2. Trimming cost V 0 bases and J 8 bases; bases outside gene matches: 6. Germline CDR1 ENHRY, CDR2 SYGVKD. The CDR3 is made up of 15 amino acids. The CDR3 bases are TGTGCCATCAGTGAGTCGCGGGGGGCCTGGGACATTCAGTACTTC. This gives the protein CAISESRGAWDIQYF.

The chain has TRBV6-1 and TRBJ2-7; 10 positions match TRBD2. CDR3 size: 14 residues. V was pared by 10 bases and J by 4 bases, with 10 bases of the junction left unmatched. CDR1 is MNHNS, CDR2 SASEGT, per germline. CDR3 in amino acids: CATTSSGRRYEQYF. The CDR3 DNA sequence: TGTGCCACCACTTCTAGCGGGAGACGGTACGAGCAGTACTTC.

The chain uses TRBV4-3 and TRBJ2-1; 8 bases align to TRBD1. Germline V lookup: CDR1 LGHNA, CDR2 YSLEER. Trimming removed 2 bases from V and 7 bases from J; junction bases left unmatched: 1. This CDR3 is 13 amino acids long. This CDR3 is CASSQRTGNEQFF. The CDR3 DNA reads TGCGCCAGCAGCCAAAGGACAGGGAATGAGCAGTTCTTC.

The chain carries TRBV19 and TRBJ2-3; 7 bases map to TRBD2. From germline, CDR1 is LNHDA and CDR2 SQIVND (reference sequence). V was clipped by 3 bases and J by 5 bases; unmatched bases: 5. The CDR3 loop spans 14 amino acids. The CDR3 nucleotides read TGTGCCAGTAGTATGGCGGGAGATAAAGATACGCAGTATTTT. Translated, it gives CASSMAGDKDTQYF.

The CDR3 protein is CASSPVPGASGSVETQYF. The CDR3 bases are TGTGCCAGCAGCCCGGTTCCGGGGGCTAGCGGGAGTGTAGAGACCCAGTACTTC. The chain recombines TRBV9 with TRBJ2-5; 10 bases align to TRBD2. CDR3 length equals 18 residues. Germline V gives CDR1 SGDLS, CDR2 YYNGEE. The J segment lost 4 bases and the V segment lost 4 bases, leaving 16 bases of the junction unmatched.

This chain links TRBV5-1 with TRBJ2-7; 13 bases are shared with TRBD2. The CDR3 sequence is 15 residues long. J was trimmed by 2 bases and V by 4 bases; bases with no gene match: 3. Germline V gene data show CDR1 as SGHRS and CDR2 as YFSETQ. In DNA, the CDR3 is TGCGCCAGCAGCCAACTAGCGGGAGGGCCCTACGAGCAGTACTTC. Protein product: CASSQLAGGPYEQYF.

V is TRBV11-1 and J is TRBJ2-7; the match to TRBD2 covers 9 bases. With 2 bases clipped from V and 6 bases from J, the junction kept 8 bases outside the gene matches. Germline V lookup: CDR1 SGHAT, CDR2 FQDESV (reference sequence). This CDR3 comprises 15 residues. As DNA, the CDR3 is TGTGCCAGCAGCTTATCCATAGCGGGAGTACGCGAGCAGTACTTC. It encodes CASSLSIAGVREQYF.

The rearrangement uses TRBV2 and TRBJ2-5; TRBD1 agrees at 7 bases. J was trimmed by 4 bases and V by 4 bases; bases with no gene match: 9. Looked up from germline, CDR1 is SNHLY and CDR2 is FYNNEI. This CDR3 is built from 15 residues. DNA of the CDR3: TGTGCCAGCAGTGGAGGGGGCGTGTGGAGAGAGACCCAGTACTTC. This translates into CASSGGGVWRETQYF.

The V gene is TRBV4-1, the J gene TRBJ1-1; TRBD1 matches at 9 bases. The V gene end was trimmed by 2 bases and the J gene end by 0 bases; junction bases not matched to a gene: 7. The CDR3 length is 17 residues. CDR1 and CDR2 from the germline V gene are MGHRA and YSYEKL. The CDR3 reads CASSQPGDRVLNTEAFF. The CDR3 DNA sequence: TGCGCCAGCAGCCAACCGGGGGACAGGGTTTTGAACACTGAAGCTTTCTTT.

The rearrangement links TRBV7-2 to TRBJ2-1, with 14 bases lining up with TRBD2. Germline lookup yields CDR1 SGHTA and CDR2 FQGNSA. Trimming removed 0 bases from V and 7 bases from J; junction bases left unmatched: 8. The CDR3 length is 18 residues. The CDR3 sequence: CASSLARPGLAGVNEQFF. The CDR3 bases are TGTGCCAGCAGCTTAGCCAGGCCGGGACTAGCGGGAGTAAATGAGCAGTTCTTC.

This chain links TRBV4-1 with TRBJ2-7; TRBD1 agrees at 7 bases. Germline V gives CDR1 MGHRA, CDR2 YSYEKL. The V gene end was trimmed by 3 bases and the J gene end by 3 bases; junction bases not matched to a gene: 5. This CDR3 has 14 amino acids. The CDR3 loop is CASSHGTASYEQYF. The CDR3 nucleotides are TGCGCCAGCAGCCATGGGACAGCCAGCTACGAGCAGTACTTC.

The rearrangement uses TRBV5-1 and TRBJ1-3; possible D gene TRBD1, 5 bases. This CDR3 has 21 amino acids. Trimming took off 0 bases at V and 2 bases at J, with 27 bases between the two ends. Germline values: CDR1 SGHRS, CDR2 YFSETQ. The CDR3 reads CASSLDLASPGLSVAGNTIYF. DNA of the CDR3: TGCGCCAGCAGCTTGGATCTGGCCTCACCGGGACTCAGTGTGGCTGGAAACACCATATATTTT.

The CDR3 reads CASSLGGRSDGNTEAFF. CDR3 DNA sequence: TGTGCCAGCAGCTTGGGTGGGCGATCCGATGGAAACACTGAAGCTTTCTTT. This chain connects TRBV5-4 to TRBJ1-1; unclear D gene. Germline V gene data show CDR1 as SGHNT and CDR2 as YYREEE (reference sequence). Trimming shortened V by 0 bases and J by 2 bases, and 17 bases separated the two germline ends. The CDR3 contains 17 residues.

This clone has just one count. The chain employs TRBV10-2 and TRBJ2-2, with 10 bases aligning to TRBD2. The CDR3 is 14 amino acids. The germline V gene has CDR1 WSHSY and CDR2 SAAADI. Losses at the gene ends were 6 bases for V and 2 bases for J; bases not matched to a gene: 0. The CDR3 DNA reads TGCGCCAGCAGACTAGCGGGAAACACCGGGGAGCTGTTTTTT. Its translation: CASRLAGNTGELFF.

CDR3 sequence (DNA): TGCGCCAGCAGCTTGAGGACAGACACAGATACGCAGTATTTT. This translates into CASSLRTDTDTQYF. This chain connects TRBV5-1 to TRBJ2-3; tentative D call: TRBD1 (6 bases). Germline V gene data show CDR1 as SGHRS and CDR2 as YFSETQ. V was pared by 1 base and J by 2 bases, with 8 bases between. The CDR3 runs to 14 residues.

This clone has only one observation. The rearrangement links TRBV5-6 to TRBJ1-1; 11 nucleotides line up with TRBD1. Germline-derived CDR1 and CDR2 are SGHDT and YYEEEE. V dropped 4 bases and J dropped 5; count of bases not matched to a gene: 13. This CDR3 is built from 17 residues. For the CDR3, the DNA is TGTGCCAGCAGCGACTGGACAGGGGGCGTTTTGATTACTGAAGCTTTCTTT. This translates into CASSDWTGGVLITEAFF.

Comments on this clone: Other DNA sequences from this sample encode an identical CDR3 as well. The rearrangement uses TRBV7-8 and TRBJ1-4, with unresolved D. The CDR3 length is 13 residues. Germline V lookup: CDR1 SGHVS, CDR2 FQNEAQ. Trimming stripped 1 base from V and 5 bases from J, with 5 bases between. The CDR3 region is CASSLGRNEKLFF. CDR3 nucleotide sequence: TGTGCCAGCAGCTTAGGGAGGAATGAAAAACTGTTTTTT.

V usage is TRBV7-9 and J usage is TRBJ2-1; 9 bases map to TRBD2. Germline trimming cut 3 bases from V and 0 bases from J; bases unmatched to any gene: 6. Looked up from germline, CDR1 is SEHNR and CDR2 is FQNEAQ (reference sequence). This CDR3 contains 17 residues. CDR3 protein: CASSFGAGGSSYNEQFF. The CDR3 DNA follows: TGTGCCAGCAGCTTCGGGGCGGGAGGGAGCTCCTACAATGAGCAGTTCTTC.

This clone has just a few counts. The chain uses TRBV11-1 and TRBJ2-7; tentative D call: TRBD2 (6 bases). The V and J ends lost 5 bases and 6 bases respectively, with 17 bases between them. CDR3 length: 14 residues. Germline assignment: CDR1 SGHAT and CDR2 FQDESV (reference sequence). CDR3 sequence: CASSKRGLSPEQYF. CDR3 nucleotide sequence: TGTGCCAGCAGCAAAAGGGGACTCTCGCCCGAGCAGTACTTC. Together with reference TRBV11-1 and TRBJ2-7, the CDR3 gives the full variable domain: EAEVAQSPRYKITEKSQAVAFWCDPISGHATLYWYRQILGQGPELLVQFQDESVVDDSQLPKDRFSAERLKGVDSTLKIQPAELGDSAMYLCASSKRGLSPEQYFGPGTRLTVT.